A single TCR beta chain is shown here with its context. This sample is part of a study of control samples from healthy donors and cancer patients. Germline CDR1 reads SEHNR; CDR2 reads FQNEAQ (reference sequence). The CDR3 has 16 amino acids. The trim removed 5 bases at V and 3 bases at J, leaving 10 bases unmatched. The repertoire was sequenced with immunoSEQ multiplex PCR; TCRdb's copy has only in-frame clones and lacks some. In the table there are around 70,000 clones, roughly 93% of which are singletons. The receptor's source is a woman aged 25 to 39 in good health. The sample comprised blood. The chain has TRBV7-9 and TRBJ1-3; 7 bases fit TRBD1. The CDR3 DNA is TGTGCCAGCAGCCTGAACCAACAGGGGTATGGAAACACCATATATTTT. Its protein product is CASSLNQQGYGNTIYF.